This T cell receptor (beta chain) was retrieved from a study of T cell repertoires in cytomegalovirus infection. Study overall: CMV infection and matching HLA type were both indicated by public TCR beta signatures. The study, taken as a whole, reports: What dominated the ex vivo response were HLA-C-restricted CMV-specific TCR beta clonotypes. Identification of carriers of CMV plus the relevant HLA was performed using cumulative public TCR beta family frequency.

Each CDR3 protein gets one entry after TCRdb re-called the reads with MiXCR. The sample lists under 600,000 distinct CDR3 sequences, more than 15% occurring once. In the case of this clonotype: As yet, its antigen is unknown.

The length of the CDR3 is 15 residues. Trimming took 3 bases from V and 3 from J, leaving 12 bases between them. Germline values: CDR1 KGHSH, CDR2 LQKENI. What was sequenced was CD8+ T cells from PBMCs. This receptor was taken from a human donor in good health (CMV status not recorded). Some clones in this sample may be carry-over from other donors' samples. The rearrangement links TRBV18 to TRBJ1-5; no clear D gene. The CDR3 DNA is TGTGCCAGCTCACCTGCTTTGGATCCCAATCAGCCCCAGCATTTT. It translates to CASSPALDPNQPQHF.